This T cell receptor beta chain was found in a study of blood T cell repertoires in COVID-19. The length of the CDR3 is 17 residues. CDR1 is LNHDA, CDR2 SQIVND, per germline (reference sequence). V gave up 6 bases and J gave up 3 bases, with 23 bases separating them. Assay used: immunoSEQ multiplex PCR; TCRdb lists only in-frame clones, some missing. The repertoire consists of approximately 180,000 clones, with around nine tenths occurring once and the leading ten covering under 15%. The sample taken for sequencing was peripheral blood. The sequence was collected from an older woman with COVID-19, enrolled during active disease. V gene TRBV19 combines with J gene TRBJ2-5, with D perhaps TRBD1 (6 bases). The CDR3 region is CASSQRRDTGPKETQYF. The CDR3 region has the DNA TGTGCCAGTAGCCAACGTCGTGATACAGGGCCCAAAGAGACCCAGTACTTC.